This TCR beta chain was captured by sequencing in a study of blood T cells in healthy people across ages. Healthy Caucasian individuals from Russia aged about 6 to 90 were enrolled as donors. The extraction recovered at least 5 micrograms of total RNA per sample. Study-wide results and limits: Unsorted PBMC material precluded a definitive naive versus antigen-experienced comparison. Donors of long life had a larger count of naive CD4+ cells and greater diversity than aged donors.

As for this clonotype: Its target is unknown. This may come from a read error, since a much larger clone is one base off.

The authors ran a second PCR of about 6 to 11 cycles using a sample-barcoded 5' primer and a J-beta primer mix. In TCRdb, the 5' RACE reads were re-called with MiXCR into one record per CDR3 protein. The sample contains roughly 790,000 distinct CDR3 sequences, roughly two fifths of which appear only once. The sequence came from a woman aged 55 to 70 in good health. Sequenced sample: blood.

In nucleotides, the CDR3 is TGTGCCAGCAGTCCCTGGACAGGGGGCCAAGAGACCCAGTACTTC. It specifies CASSPWTGGQETQYF. V gene TRBV27 combines with J gene TRBJ2-5; the match to TRBD1 covers 10 bases. V shed 5 bases, J shed 1 base, and the junction held 4 bases outside the gene matches. From germline, CDR1 is MNHEY and CDR2 SMNVEV (reference sequence). The CDR3 covers 15 residues.